The 7 T cell receptor beta chains in this list originate from one sample, sequenced in a study of OX40 agonist ivuxolimab in advanced cancers. Sequenced by immunoSEQ multiplex PCR; TCRdb stores in-frame clones only, minus some. The sample has 85,000 to 130,000 clones, 90% seen once. The sequenced sample was CD4+ or CD8+ T cells sorted from blood, obtained in a trial of the OX40 agonist ivuxolimab. These receptors all come from an adult with an advanced solid tumor such as melanoma, head and neck, liver or kidney cancer.

The chain combines TRBV6-5 with TRBJ1-5; D is unclear. Germline assignment: CDR1 MNHEY and CDR2 SVGAGI. The CDR3 is made up of 14 amino acids. Trimming removed 4 bases at V and 3 bases at J, with 10 bases between. CDR3 protein: CASSSLESNQPQHF. DNA for the CDR3: TGTGCCAGCAGTTCCTTGGAGTCCAATCAGCCCCAGCATTTT.

The V gene is TRBV7-2, the J gene TRBJ2-2; TRBD2 is a possible D gene (5 bases). The ends were cut back, 5 bases at V and 5 bases at J, with 12 bases in the middle. The CDR3 loop spans 14 amino acids. CDR1 SGHTA and CDR2 FQGNSA come from the germline V gene. The CDR3 protein is CASSLPTRTGELFF. CDR3 coding DNA: TGTGCCAGCAGCCTCCCAACTAGGACCGGGGAGCTGTTTTTT. Full variable domain (remainder filled in from reference TRBV7-2 and TRBJ2-2): GAGVSQSPSNKVTEKGKDVELRCDPISGHTALYWYRQSLGQGLEFLIYFQGNSAPDKSGLPSDRFSAERTGGSVSTLTIQRTQQEDSAVYLCASSLPTRTGELFFGEGSRLTVL.

CDR3 sequence: CASSLGGLAGVTDTQYF. DNA for the CDR3: TGTGCCAGCAGTTTAGGGGGACTAGCGGGGGTGACAGATACGCAGTATTTT. The chain joins TRBV28 to TRBJ2-3; 14 bases are shared with TRBD2. Germline V gives CDR1 MDHEN, CDR2 SYDVKM. With 2 bases clipped from V and 3 bases from J, the junction kept 4 bases outside the gene matches. The CDR3 totals 17 residues.

The chain couples TRBV27 to TRBJ1-6; TRBD1 might be the D (5 bases). The CDR3 has 16 amino acids. Between the trimmed V and J ends, which lost 5 bases and 4 bases, there was a span of 15 bases. The germline V gene encodes CDR1 MNHEY and CDR2 SMNVEV (reference sequence). CDR3 DNA: TGTGCCAGCAGTCCCGCTACAGGTTTATATAATTCACCCCTCCACTTT. Encoded protein: CASSPATGLYNSPLHF.

V and J are TRBV29-1 and TRBJ2-4; D gene ambiguous. Germline CDR1 SQVTM, CDR2 ANQGSEA. V shed 8 bases and J shed 5 bases, with 16 bases lying between them. The length of the CDR3 is 13 residues. CDR3 in DNA: TGCAGCTATACGGTACCCGGCGAAAACATTCAGTACTTC. Amino acid sequence: CSYTVPGENIQYF. Filled out from reference TRBV29-1 and TRBJ2-4, the complete variable domain reads SAVISQKPSRDICQRGTSLTIQCQVDSQVTMMFWYRQQPGQSLTLIATANQGSEATYESGFVIDKFPISRPNLTFSTLTVSNMSPEDSSIYLCSYTVPGENIQYFGAGTRLSVL.

CDR3 DNA: TGCGCCAGCAGAAAAGACAGGGCTGACACTGAAGCTTTCTTT. Its protein product is CASRKDRADTEAFF. The V call is TRBV4-3, the J call TRBJ1-1; 7 nucleotides line up with TRBD1. The CDR3 consists of 14 residues. Germline V gives CDR1 LGHNA, CDR2 YSLEER. Trimming removed 6 bases from V and 3 bases from J; junction bases left unmatched: 7.

In DNA form, the CDR3 reads TGTGCCAGCAGCAACACAGATACGCAGTATTTT. It is translated as CASSNTDTQYF. The rearrangement links TRBV21-1 to TRBJ2-3. TRBV21-1 is reported as a pseudogene. This CDR3 spans 11 amino acids.